The clone carrying this TCR beta chain was counted between two and nine times. The antigen is unknown. Germline CDR1 is MGHDK and CDR2 is SYGVNS. The CDR3 runs to 14 residues. With 0 bases removed from V and 3 bases from J, the gap between germline ends came to 6 bases. This entry comes from a study of CD8+ T cells in alopecia areata. Looking at the study overall: The study gave treated patients oral tofacitinib at 5 to 10 mg twice daily.

RNA extraction and reverse transcription yielded cDNA as sequencing template. The data were produced by immunoSEQ multiplex PCR, yet TCRdb's version contains in-frame clones alone and is incomplete. Here the sample spans some 240,000 clones, 50% to 70% being singletons. Study conclusions and caveats: Relative to normal scalp, lesional scalp, especially alopecia totalis/universalis, showed higher clonality.

The receptor was derived from a human donor with alopecia areata. The source was CD4+ T cells sorted from blood, collected at week 0. The rearrangement uses TRBV25-1 and TRBJ1-5; no clear D. As DNA, the CDR3 is TGTGCCAGCAGTGAATACACTTTCAATCAGCCCCAGCATTTT. This codes for CASSEYTFNQPQHF.